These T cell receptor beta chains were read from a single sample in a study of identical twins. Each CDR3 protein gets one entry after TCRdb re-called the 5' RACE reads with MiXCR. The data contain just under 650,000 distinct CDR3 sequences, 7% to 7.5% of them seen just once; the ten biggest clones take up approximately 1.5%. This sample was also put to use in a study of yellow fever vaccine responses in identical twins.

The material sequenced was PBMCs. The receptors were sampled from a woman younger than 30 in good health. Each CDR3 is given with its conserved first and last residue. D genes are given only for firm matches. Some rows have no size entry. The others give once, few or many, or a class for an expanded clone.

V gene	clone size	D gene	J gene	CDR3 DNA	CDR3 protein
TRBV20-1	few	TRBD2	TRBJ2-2	TGCAGTGCTCAGATGGGGGGGATTGTGAACGGGGAGCTGTTTTTT	CSAQMGGIVNGELFF
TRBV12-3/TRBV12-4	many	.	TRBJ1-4	TGTGCCAGCAGCTTAGGAGGGGCAACTAATGAAAAACTGTTTTTT	CASSLGGATNEKLFF
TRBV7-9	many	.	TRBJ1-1	TGTGCCAGCACCAGTAGTGGGACAGAAGCTTTCTTT	CASTSSGTEAFF
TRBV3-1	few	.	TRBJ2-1	TGTGCCAGCAGCCGTATAAACAATGAGCAGTTCTTC	CASSRINNEQFF
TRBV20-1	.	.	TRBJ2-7	TGCAGTGCAATTCCGGGACCGAGCTACGAGCAGTACTTC	CSAIPGPSYEQYF
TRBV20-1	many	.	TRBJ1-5	TGCAGTGCTAGAGCTGGCGGGCGGTGGGCTCAGCCCCAGCATTTT	CSARAGGRWAQPQHF
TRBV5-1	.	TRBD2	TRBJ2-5	TGCGCCAGCAGCTACTATAGCGGGGGACTCCAAGAGACCCAGTACTTC	CASSYYSGGLQETQYF
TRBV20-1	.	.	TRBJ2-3	TGCAGTGCTAGAGATTCAGGGCCCACCACAGATACGCAGTATTTT	CSARDSGPTTDTQYF
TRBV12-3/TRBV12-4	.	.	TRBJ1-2	TGTGCCACCGATCTCGACATGCGACATGGCTACACCTTC	CATDLDMRHGYTF
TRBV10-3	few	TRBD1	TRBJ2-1	TGTGCCATCAGGAAGGACGGGACAGGGGCCAATGAGCAGTTCTTC	CAIRKDGTGANEQFF
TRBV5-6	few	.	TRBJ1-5	TGTGCCAGCAGCTTGTGGGGGATATACAATCAGCCCCAGCATTTT	CASSLWGIYNQPQHF
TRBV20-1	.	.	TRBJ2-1	TGCAGTGCTAGTGGTCGGGAGCGGACCTACAATGAGCAGTTCTTC	CSASGRERTYNEQFF
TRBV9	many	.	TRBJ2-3	TGTGCCAGCAGCCCCTTGGGCACAGATACGCAGTATTTT	CASSPLGTDTQYF
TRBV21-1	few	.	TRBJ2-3	TGTGCCAGCAGCGCTAAGGGGGCGGCCGCAGATACGCAGTATTTT	CASSAKGAAADTQYF
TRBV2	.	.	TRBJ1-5	TGTGCCAGCAGTGAAGAGGGGGGCAGCAATCAGCCCCAGCATTTT	CASSEEGGSNQPQHF
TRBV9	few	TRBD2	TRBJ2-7	TGTGCCAGCAGCACTCACCTAGCGGGAGGGCGCTACGAGCAGTACTTC	CASSTHLAGGRYEQYF
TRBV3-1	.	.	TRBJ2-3	TGTGCCAGCAGCCAAGTCGAACGCGGTGCGCAGTATTTT	CASSQVERGAQYF
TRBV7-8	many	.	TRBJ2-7	TGTGCCAGCAGCTTGACAGAAGGCTCCTACGAGCAGTACTTC	CASSLTEGSYEQYF
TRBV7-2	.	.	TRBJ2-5	TGTGCCAGCAGCTTAACACAGCAAGAGACCCAGTACTTC	CASSLTQQETQYF
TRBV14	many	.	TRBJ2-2	TGTGCCAGCAGCCAAGGGACATACGGGGAGCTGTTTTTT	CASSQGTYGELFF
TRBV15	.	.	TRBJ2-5	TGTGCCACCAGCAGAGGGTACCCCACAGAGACCCAGTACTTC	CATSRGYPTETQYF
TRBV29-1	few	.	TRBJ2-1	TGCAGCGTTGAAGACGCTAGATTCAATGAGCAGTTCTTC	CSVEDARFNEQFF
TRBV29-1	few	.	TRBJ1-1	TGCAGCGTCCTTAGGACACCGAACACTGAAGCTTTCTTT	CSVLRTPNTEAFF
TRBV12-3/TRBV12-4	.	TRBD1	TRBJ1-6	TGTGCCAGTAGTTTAGAACAGGGGGACAATTCACCCCTCCACTTT	CASSLEQGDNSPLHF
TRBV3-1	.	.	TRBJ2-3	TGTGCCAGCAGCGGGCAAACAACACTCAGTCCGCAGTATTTT	CASSGQTTLSPQYF
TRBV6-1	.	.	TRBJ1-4	TGTGCCAGCAGGGCCAGGGTGACAACTAATGAAAAACTGTTTTTT	CASRARVTTNEKLFF
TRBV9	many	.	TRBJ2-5	TGTGCCAGCAGCGTAGGCCTTCAAGGAGGCGGAGAGACCCAGTACTTC	CASSVGLQGGGETQYF
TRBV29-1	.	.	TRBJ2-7	TGCAGCGTTGTGGGGGAAACCTACGAGCAGTACTTC	CSVVGETYEQYF
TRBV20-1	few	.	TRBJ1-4	TGCAGTGTGGGACTCAGATTTAATGAAAAACTGTTTTTT	CSVGLRFNEKLFF
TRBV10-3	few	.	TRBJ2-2	TGTGCCATCAGTGACAGGGCGCAGGACACCGGGGAGCTGTTTTTT	CAISDRAQDTGELFF
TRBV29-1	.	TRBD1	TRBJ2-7	TGCAGCGTGAGGGGGGACAGGGCCTACGAGCAGTACTTC	CSVRGDRAYEQYF
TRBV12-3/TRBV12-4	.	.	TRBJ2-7	TGTGCCAGCAGTTTCGGGCGCGAGCAGTACTTC	CASSFGREQYF
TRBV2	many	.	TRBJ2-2	TGTGCCGTTGGGGGGGCTAGCACCGGGGAGCTGTTTTTT	CAVGGASTGELFF
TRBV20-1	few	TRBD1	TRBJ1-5	TGCATTCGCGACCGGGACAGGGAGAAGCCCCAGCATTTT	CIRDRDREKPQHF
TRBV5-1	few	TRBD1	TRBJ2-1	TGCGCCAGCAGCTTGGGGCGGACAGGCCCTAACAATGAGCAGTTCTTC	CASSLGRTGPNNEQFF
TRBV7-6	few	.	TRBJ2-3	TGTGCCAGCAGCATCACCCCAGGGGACCGCACAGATACGCAGTATTTT	CASSITPGDRTDTQYF
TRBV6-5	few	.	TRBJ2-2	TGTGCCAGCAGTTCCCTCGGGGACACCGGGGAGCTGTTTTTT	CASSSLGDTGELFF
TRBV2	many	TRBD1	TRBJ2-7	TGTGCCAGCAGTGAAGCGGCAGAGGGACAGGGGAGCTACGAGCAGTACTTC	CASSEAAEGQGSYEQYF
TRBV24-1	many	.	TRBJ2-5	TGTGCCACCAGTGATTTTGGGGGTAGCGGACCGTGGGAGACCCAGTACTTC	CATSDFGGSGPWETQYF
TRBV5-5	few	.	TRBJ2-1	TGTGCCAGCAGCTCCTTCGGGGATCGGGGTAACAATGAGCAGTTCTTC	CASSSFGDRGNNEQFF
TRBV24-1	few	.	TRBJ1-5	TGTGCCACCAGTGCAGGGACGGCTAATCAGCCCCAGCATTTT	CATSAGTANQPQHF
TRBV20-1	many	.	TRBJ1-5	TGCAGTGCTCCCAAGAGCTCCAATAGCAATCAGCCCCAGCATTTT	CSAPKSSNSNQPQHF
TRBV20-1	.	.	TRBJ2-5	TGCAGTGCTCCACAGGGTAAAGAGACCCAGTACTTC	CSAPQGKETQYF
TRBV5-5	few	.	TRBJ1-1	TGTGCCAGCAGCTATGGACAGAGGTTAGGGGGGACTGAAGCTTTCTTT	CASSYGQRLGGTEAFF
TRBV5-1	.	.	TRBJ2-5	TGCGCCAGCAGCTTGGGGCACGCCACGCAAGAGACCCAGTACTTC	CASSLGHATQETQYF
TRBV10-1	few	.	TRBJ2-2	TGCGCCAGCAGTACACACGCCACCGGGGAGCTGTTTTTT	CASSTHATGELFF
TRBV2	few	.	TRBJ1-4	TGTGCCAGCAGTAAGCAAGGAACTAATGAAAAACTGTTTTTT	CASSKQGTNEKLFF
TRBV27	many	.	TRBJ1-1	TGTGCCAGCAGTTTCGGCACCATGAACACTGAAGCTTTCTTT	CASSFGTMNTEAFF
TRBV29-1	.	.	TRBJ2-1	TGCAGCGTTGTGTGGCAGCCCTTTGGTGAGCAGTTCTTC	CSVVWQPFGEQFF
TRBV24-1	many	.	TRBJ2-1	TGTGCCACCAGTGATTTGGACCGCACTGAGCAGTTCTTC	CATSDLDRTEQFF